One sample yielded the 9 T cell receptor beta chains listed below, sequenced in a study of sequential checkpoint blockade in melanoma. Clones were read by immunoSEQ multiplex PCR, and TCRdb kept only the in-frame ones, dropping some. The sample lists some 3,200 clones, approximately 18% occurring once. Regarding treatment: randomized to nivolumab then ipilimumab (arm A) or the reverse (arm B). Here the sequenced sample was tumor tissue (inferred from file names), taken from a patient given nivolumab and ipilimumab in sequence. These TCRs come from a human donor with melanoma.

This clone turned up a few times. V usage is TRBV6-8 and J usage is TRBJ2-6; the D is unclear. The CDR3 length is 14 residues. The germline V gene encodes CDR1 MNHGY and CDR2 SAAAGT. The germline V and J ends were trimmed by 5 bases and 0 bases, with 5 bases remaining between them. The CDR3, as DNA: TGTGCCAGCAGTGGCAACTCTGGGGCCAACGTCCTGACTTTC. Translated: CASSGNSGANVLTF.

In its sample, this clone is medium-sized (0.01 to 0.1%). The rearrangement links TRBV6-8 to TRBJ2-7; 9 bases agree with TRBD1. Germline V CDR1 and CDR2: MNHGY, SAAAGT. The J segment lost 5 bases and the V segment lost 5 bases, leaving 13 bases of the junction unmatched. The CDR3 is 16 amino acids. The CDR3 protein is CASSEVLRTGVNEQYF. CDR3 DNA: TGTGCCAGCAGTGAGGTTCTAAGGACAGGGGTGAACGAGCAGTACTTC.

This clone was seen repeatedly, ten times or more. The chain employs TRBV11-3 and TRBJ1-2; TRBD1 aligns across 7 bases. Germline V gene lookup returns CDR1 SGHNT and CDR2 YENEEA. The CDR3 extends over 17 amino acids. J lost 3 bases, V lost 5 bases, and 15 bases had no gene match. CDR3 DNA sequence: TGTGCCAGCAGCCAAGGAAGAGGGGGCAGGGTGGACTATGGCTACACCTTC. Its translation is CASSQGRGGRVDYGYTF.

The chain has TRBV19 and TRBJ1-3; perhaps TRBD1 as D (6 bases). The CDR3 consists of 14 residues. Germline V gives CDR1 LNHDA, CDR2 SQIVND (reference sequence). The ends were cut back, 7 bases at V and 0 bases at J, with 10 bases in the middle. In nucleotides, the CDR3 is TGTGCCAGTAATCCAGGGGTCTCTGGAAACACCATATATTTT. Translated: CASNPGVSGNTIYF.

Relative to its sample, this clone is medium-sized. The gene calls are TRBV9 and TRBJ2-5; TRBD2 is a possible D gene (6 bases). The length of the CDR3 is 15 residues. The germline V gene encodes CDR1 SGDLS and CDR2 YYNGEE. The V and J ends lost 0 bases and 5 bases respectively, with 14 bases between them. In DNA form, the CDR3 reads TGTGCCAGCAGCGTAGCGGCCGGGAGCGGGGAGACCCAGTACTTC. This encodes CASSVAAGSGETQYF.

This chain joins TRBV19 and TRBJ1-4; no firm D call. Trimming removed 1 base from V and 0 bases from J, with 9 bases in between. The CDR3 extends over 16 amino acids. Per germline, CDR1 LNHDA and CDR2 SQIVND (reference sequence). The CDR3 DNA follows: TGTGCCAGTAGTATAGGATTGCGGGCAACTAATGAAAAACTGTTTTTT. Translation gives CASSIGLRATNEKLFF.

V is TRBV18 and J is TRBJ2-7; D is possibly TRBD1 or TRBD2 (5 bases each). V lost 3 bases and J lost 6, with 15 bases in between. The CDR3 has 14 residues. Looked up from germline, CDR1 is KGHSH and CDR2 is LQKENI. This CDR3 is CASSPWGSEGEQYF. In nucleotides, the CDR3 is TGTGCCAGCTCACCTTGGGGGTCTGAGGGCGAGCAGTACTTC.

In its sample, this clone is medium-sized. The genes are TRBV12-5 and TRBJ1-1, with unresolved D. V was clipped by 7 bases and J by 2 bases, with 14 bases between them. CDR1 and CDR2 from the germline V gene are LGHNT and FRNRAP. The CDR3 contains 14 residues. The CDR3 protein is CASVPSVPNTEAFF. CDR3 in DNA: TGTGCTAGTGTCCCTTCGGTTCCTAACACTGAAGCTTTCTTT. The complete variable domain, with remaining parts taken from reference TRBV12-5 and TRBJ1-1, reads DARVTQTPRHKVTEMGQEVTMRCQPILGHNTVFWYRQTMMQGLELLAYFRNRAPLDDSGMPKDRFSAEMPDATLATLKIQPSEPRDSAVYFCASVPSVPNTEAFFGQGTRLTVV.

The CDR3 loop is CASSQTGGNEKLFF. In nucleotides, the CDR3 is TGTGCCAGCAGTCAGACAGGGGGTAATGAAAAACTGTTTTTT. This rearrangement joins TRBV28 to TRBJ1-4, with TRBD1 identical over 9 bases. V trimming: 5 bases; J trimming: 4 bases; junction bases outside the gene matches: 2. The length of the CDR3 is 14 residues. Germline loops: CDR1 MDHEN, CDR2 SYDVKM.